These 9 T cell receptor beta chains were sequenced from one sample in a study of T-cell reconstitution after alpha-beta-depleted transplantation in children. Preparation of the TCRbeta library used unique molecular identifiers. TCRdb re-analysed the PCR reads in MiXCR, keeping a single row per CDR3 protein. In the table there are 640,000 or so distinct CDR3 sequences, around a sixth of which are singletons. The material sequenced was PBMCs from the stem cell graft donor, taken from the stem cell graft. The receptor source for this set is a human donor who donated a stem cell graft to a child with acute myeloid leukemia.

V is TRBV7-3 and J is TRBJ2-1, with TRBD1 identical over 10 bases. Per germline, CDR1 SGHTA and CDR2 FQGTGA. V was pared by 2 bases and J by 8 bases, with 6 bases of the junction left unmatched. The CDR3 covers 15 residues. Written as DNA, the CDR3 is TGTGCCAGCAGCTTACGGGACAGGGGAGACCATGAGCAGTTCTTC. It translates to CASSLRDRGDHEQFF.

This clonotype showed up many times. The CDR3 coding sequence is TGCAGTGCTAGTAGGCCCAGGGGGCCACCCTACGAGCAGTACTTC. This gives the protein CSASRPRGPPYEQYF. The V call is TRBV20-1, the J call TRBJ2-7; 8 bases fit TRBD1. V gave up 3 bases and J gave up 2 bases; unmatched junction bases: 9. CDR1 is DFQATT, CDR2 SNEGSKA, per germline (reference sequence). The CDR3 is made up of 15 amino acids.

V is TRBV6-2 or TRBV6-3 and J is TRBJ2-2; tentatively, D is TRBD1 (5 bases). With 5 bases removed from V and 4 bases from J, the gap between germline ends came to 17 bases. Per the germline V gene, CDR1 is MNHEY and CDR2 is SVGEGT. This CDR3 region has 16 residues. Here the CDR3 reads CASSPLQDTGTGELFF. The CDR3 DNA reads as TGTGCCAGCAGTCCACTCCAGGACACGGGCACCGGGGAGCTGTTTTTT.

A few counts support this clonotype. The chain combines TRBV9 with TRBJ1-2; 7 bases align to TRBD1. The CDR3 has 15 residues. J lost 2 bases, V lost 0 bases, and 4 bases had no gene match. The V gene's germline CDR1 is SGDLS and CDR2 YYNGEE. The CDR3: CASSVARDSNYGYTF. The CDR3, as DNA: TGTGCCAGCAGCGTAGCCCGGGACAGCAACTATGGCTACACCTTC.

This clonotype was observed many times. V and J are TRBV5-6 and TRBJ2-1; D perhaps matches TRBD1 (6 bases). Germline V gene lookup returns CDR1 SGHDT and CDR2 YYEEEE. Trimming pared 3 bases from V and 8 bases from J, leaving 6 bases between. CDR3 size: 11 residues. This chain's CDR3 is CASSWGHEQFF. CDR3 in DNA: TGTGCCAGCAGCTGGGGGCATGAGCAGTTCTTC.

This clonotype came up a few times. CDR3 nucleotides: TGTGCCAGCAGCACAAGAGCGGGTACGAACACCGGGGAGCTGTTTTTT. Amino acid sequence: CASSTRAGTNTGELFF. The chain recombines TRBV7-2 with TRBJ2-2; weak D call: TRBD2 (6 bases). Germline V gene lookup returns CDR1 SGHTA and CDR2 FQGNSA. Trimming took off 5 bases at V and 0 bases at J, with 13 bases between the two ends. The CDR3 spans 16 residues.

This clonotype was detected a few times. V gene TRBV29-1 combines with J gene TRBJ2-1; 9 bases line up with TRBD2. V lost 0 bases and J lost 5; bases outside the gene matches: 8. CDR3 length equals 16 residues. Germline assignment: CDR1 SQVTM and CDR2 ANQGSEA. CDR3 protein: CSVEELRGGFNNEQFF. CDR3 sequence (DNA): TGCAGCGTTGAAGAATTGCGGGGGGGCTTCAACAATGAGCAGTTCTTC.

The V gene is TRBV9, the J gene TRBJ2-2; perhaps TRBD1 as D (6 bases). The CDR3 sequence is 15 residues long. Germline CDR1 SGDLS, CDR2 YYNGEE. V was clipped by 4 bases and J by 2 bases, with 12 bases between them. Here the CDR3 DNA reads TGTGCCAGCAGCTCAGCGACAGGAAACACCGGGGAGCTGTTTTTT. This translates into CASSSATGNTGELFF.

The CDR3 DNA is TGCAGCGCGGAGTACCAAGAGACCCAGTACTTC. It translates to CSAEYQETQYF. J is TRBJ2-5 and V is TRBV29-1; no reliable D call. The germline CDR1 and CDR2 sequences are SQVTM and ANQGSEA. The V end lost 7 bases, the J end lost 0 bases, and 6 bases lay between the germline ends. The CDR3 loop spans 11 amino acids.